This T cell receptor (beta chain) was found in a study of response to subunit inactivated influenza vaccine. For this clonotype: The antigen is unknown.

Study-wide results and limits: Authors suggested each seasonal flu vaccination may recruit only limited numbers of new T cells.

MiXCR, run by TCRdb on the RT-PCR reads, gives a single entry per CDR3 protein. The sample lists some 520,000 distinct CDR3 sequences, approximately 17% occurring once. Trimming cost V 2 bases and J 2 bases; bases outside gene matches: 5. This CDR3 is 15 amino acids long. Germline V CDR1 and CDR2: SGDLS, YYNGEE. This specimen was CD4+ T cells sorted from PBMCs, taken less than 30 months after vaccination. This TCR derives from a man in his fifties or sixties who received an inactivated influenza vaccine. V usage is TRBV9 and J usage is TRBJ2-3; 7 bases are shared with TRBD2. CDR3 loop: CASSVYLAVTDTQYF. In DNA form, the CDR3 reads TGTGCCAGCAGCGTTTACCTAGCGGTCACAGATACGCAGTATTTT. The complete variable domain, with remaining parts taken from reference TRBV9 and TRBJ2-3, reads DSGVTQTPKHLITATGQRVTLRCSPRSGDLSVYWYQQSLDQGLQFLIQYYNGEERAKGNILERFSAQQFPDLHSELNLSSLELGDSALYFCASSVYLAVTDTQYFGPGTRLTVL.